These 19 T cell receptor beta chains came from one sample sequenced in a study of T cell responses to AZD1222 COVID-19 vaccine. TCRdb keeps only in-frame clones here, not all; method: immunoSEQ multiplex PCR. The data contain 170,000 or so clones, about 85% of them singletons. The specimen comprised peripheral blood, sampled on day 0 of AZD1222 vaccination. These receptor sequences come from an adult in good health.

CDR3 nucleotides: TGTGCCAGTTCAGACAGGGGAACCTATAAACTGTTTTTT. Translated: CASSDRGTYKLFF. The V gene is TRBV19, the J gene TRBJ1-4; TRBD1 aligns across 8 bases. The CDR3 consists of 13 residues. Germline V gene data show CDR1 as LNHDA and CDR2 as SQIVND (reference sequence). After removal of 8 bases from V and 11 bases from J, the junction contained 10 bases not matched to a gene.

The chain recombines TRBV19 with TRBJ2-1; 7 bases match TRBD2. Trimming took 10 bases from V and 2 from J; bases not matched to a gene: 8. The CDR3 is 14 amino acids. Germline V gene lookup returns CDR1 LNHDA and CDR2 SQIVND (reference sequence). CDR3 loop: CATAGLPPYNEQFF. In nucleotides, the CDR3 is TGTGCCACCGCGGGACTACCTCCCTACAATGAGCAGTTCTTC. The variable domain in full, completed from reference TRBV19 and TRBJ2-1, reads DGGITQSPKYLFRKEGQNVTLSCEQNLNHDAMYWYRQDPGQGLRLIYYSQIVNDFQKGDIAEGYSVSREKKESFPLTVTSAQKNPTAFYLCATAGLPPYNEQFFGPGTRLTVL.

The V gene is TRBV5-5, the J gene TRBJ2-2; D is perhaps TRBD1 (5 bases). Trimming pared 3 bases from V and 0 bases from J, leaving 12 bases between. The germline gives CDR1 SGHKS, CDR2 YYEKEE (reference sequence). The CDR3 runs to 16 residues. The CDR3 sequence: CASSSEEGANTGELFF. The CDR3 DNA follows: TGTGCCAGCAGCTCCGAAGAAGGGGCGAACACCGGGGAGCTGTTTTTT.

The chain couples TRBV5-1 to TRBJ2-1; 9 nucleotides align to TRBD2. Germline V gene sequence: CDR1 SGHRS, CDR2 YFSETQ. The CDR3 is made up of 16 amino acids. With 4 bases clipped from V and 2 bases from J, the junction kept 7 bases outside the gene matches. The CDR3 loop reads CASSRGLAGTYNEQFF. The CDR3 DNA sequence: TGCGCCAGCAGCCGGGGACTAGCAGGGACCTACAATGAGCAGTTCTTC. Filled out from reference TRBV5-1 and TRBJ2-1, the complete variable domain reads KAGVTQTPRYLIKTRGQQVTLSCSPISGHRSVSWYQQTPGQGLQFLFEYFSETQRNKGNFPGRFSGRQFSNSRSEMNVSTLELGDSALYLCASSRGLAGTYNEQFFGPGTRLTVL.

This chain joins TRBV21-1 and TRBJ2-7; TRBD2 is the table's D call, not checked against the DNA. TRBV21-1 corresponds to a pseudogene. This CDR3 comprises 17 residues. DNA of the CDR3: TGTGCCAGCAGCAATCCGGCTAGCGGGAGACCCTCCTACGAGCAGTACTTC. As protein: CASSNPASGRPSYEQYF.

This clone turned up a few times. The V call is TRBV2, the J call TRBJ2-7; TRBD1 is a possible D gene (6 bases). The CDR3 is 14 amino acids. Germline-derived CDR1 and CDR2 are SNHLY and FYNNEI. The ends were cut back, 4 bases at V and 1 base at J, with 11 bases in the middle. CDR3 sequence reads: CASSGQVFSYEQYF. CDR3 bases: TGTGCCAGCAGTGGACAGGTCTTTTCCTACGAGCAGTACTTC. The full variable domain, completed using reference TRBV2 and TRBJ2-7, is EPEVTQTPSHQVTQMGQEVILRCVPISNHLYFYWYRQILGQKVEFLVSFYNNEISEKSEIFDDQFSVERPDGSNFTLKIRSTKLEDSAMYFCASSGQVFSYEQYFGPGTRLTVT.

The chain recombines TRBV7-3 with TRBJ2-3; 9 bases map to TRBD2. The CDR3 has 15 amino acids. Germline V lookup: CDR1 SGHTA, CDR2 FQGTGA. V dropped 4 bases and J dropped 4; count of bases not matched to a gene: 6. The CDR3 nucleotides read TGTGCCAGCAGCTCGACTAGCGGCGGGGCAGATACGCAGTATTTT. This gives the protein CASSSTSGGADTQYF.

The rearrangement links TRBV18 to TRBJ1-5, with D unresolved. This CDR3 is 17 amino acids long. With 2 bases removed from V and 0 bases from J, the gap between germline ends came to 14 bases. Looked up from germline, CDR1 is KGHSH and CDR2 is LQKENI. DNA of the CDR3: TGTGCCAGCTCACCAAACCCCCCGGGTGGTAGCAATCAGCCCCAGCATTTT. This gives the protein CASSPNPPGGSNQPQHF.

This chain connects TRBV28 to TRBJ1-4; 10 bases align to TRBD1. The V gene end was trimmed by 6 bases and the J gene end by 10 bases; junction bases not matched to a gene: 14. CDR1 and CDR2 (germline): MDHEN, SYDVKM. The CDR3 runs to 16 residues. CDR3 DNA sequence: TGTGCCAGCAGCCCAGACAGGGGGCCGGTTTTAGGAAAACTGTTTTTT. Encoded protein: CASSPDRGPVLGKLFF.

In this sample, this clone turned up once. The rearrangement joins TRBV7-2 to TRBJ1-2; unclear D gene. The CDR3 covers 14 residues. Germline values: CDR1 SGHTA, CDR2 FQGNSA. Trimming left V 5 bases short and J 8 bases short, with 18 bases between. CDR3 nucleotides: TGTGCCAGCAGCGTGACTGGGAGATCGGCGGGCTACACCTTC. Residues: CASSVTGRSAGYTF.

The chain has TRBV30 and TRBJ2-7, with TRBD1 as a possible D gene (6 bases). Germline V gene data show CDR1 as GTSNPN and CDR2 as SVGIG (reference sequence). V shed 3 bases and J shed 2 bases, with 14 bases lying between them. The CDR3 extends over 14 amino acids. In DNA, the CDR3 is TGTGCCTGGAGCGGACAGCAATCCACCTACGAGCAGTACTTC. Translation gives CAWSGQQSTYEQYF.

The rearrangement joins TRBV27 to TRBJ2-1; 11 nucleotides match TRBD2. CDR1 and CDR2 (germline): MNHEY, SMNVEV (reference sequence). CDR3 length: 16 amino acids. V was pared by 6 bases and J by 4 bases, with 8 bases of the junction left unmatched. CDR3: CASRTRTSGFYNEQFF. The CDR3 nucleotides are TGTGCCAGCAGAACGAGGACTAGCGGGTTTTACAATGAGCAGTTCTTC.

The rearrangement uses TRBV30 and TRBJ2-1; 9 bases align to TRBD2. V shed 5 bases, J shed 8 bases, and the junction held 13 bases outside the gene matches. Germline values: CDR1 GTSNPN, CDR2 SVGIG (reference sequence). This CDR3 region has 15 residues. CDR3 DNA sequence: TGTGCCTGGCGCCTGGGACTAGCCGGCGGTCATGAGCAGTTCTTC. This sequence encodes CAWRLGLAGGHEQFF.

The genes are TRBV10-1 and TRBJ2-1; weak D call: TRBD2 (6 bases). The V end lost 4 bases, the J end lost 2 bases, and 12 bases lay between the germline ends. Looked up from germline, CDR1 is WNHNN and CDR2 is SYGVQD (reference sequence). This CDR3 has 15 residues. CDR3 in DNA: TGCGCCAGCAGTGGCTCGACTAGGGCCTACAATGAGCAGTTCTTC. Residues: CASSGSTRAYNEQFF.

CDR3 in DNA: TGTGCCAGCAGCCTGGACAGAAGTAACTATGGCTACACCTTC. It yields the protein CASSLDRSNYGYTF. This chain connects TRBV2 to TRBJ1-2; the D gene is possibly TRBD1 (6 bases). CDR1 and CDR2 (germline): SNHLY, FYNNEI. Trimming took off 6 bases at V and 1 base at J, with 12 bases between the two ends. The CDR3 sequence is 14 residues long.

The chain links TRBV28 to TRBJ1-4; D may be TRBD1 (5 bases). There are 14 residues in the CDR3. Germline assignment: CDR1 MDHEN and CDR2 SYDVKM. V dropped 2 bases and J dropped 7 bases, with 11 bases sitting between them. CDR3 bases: TGTGCCAGCAGTTTAAGGGGTTTGGGTGAAAAACTGTTTTTT. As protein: CASSLRGLGEKLFF.

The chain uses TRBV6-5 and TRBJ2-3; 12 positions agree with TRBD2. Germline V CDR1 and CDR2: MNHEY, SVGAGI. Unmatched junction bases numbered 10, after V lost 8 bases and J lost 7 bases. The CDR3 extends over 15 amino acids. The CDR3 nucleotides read TGTGCCAGCCGCACCCTAGCGGGAGGGCCTCATACGCAGTATTTT. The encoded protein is CASRTLAGGPHTQYF.

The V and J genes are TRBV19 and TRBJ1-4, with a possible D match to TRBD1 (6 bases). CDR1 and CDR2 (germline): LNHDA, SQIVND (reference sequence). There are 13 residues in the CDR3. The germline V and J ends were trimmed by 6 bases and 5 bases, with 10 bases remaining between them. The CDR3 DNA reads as TGTGCCAGTAGCAACAGGGCCAATGAAAAACTGTTTTTT. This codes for CASSNRANEKLFF.

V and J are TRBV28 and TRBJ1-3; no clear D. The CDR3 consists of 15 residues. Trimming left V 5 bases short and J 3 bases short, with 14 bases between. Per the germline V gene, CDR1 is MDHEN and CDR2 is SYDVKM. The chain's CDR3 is CASSETASGGNTIYF. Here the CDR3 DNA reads TGTGCCAGCAGTGAAACAGCCTCCGGTGGAAACACCATATATTTT.